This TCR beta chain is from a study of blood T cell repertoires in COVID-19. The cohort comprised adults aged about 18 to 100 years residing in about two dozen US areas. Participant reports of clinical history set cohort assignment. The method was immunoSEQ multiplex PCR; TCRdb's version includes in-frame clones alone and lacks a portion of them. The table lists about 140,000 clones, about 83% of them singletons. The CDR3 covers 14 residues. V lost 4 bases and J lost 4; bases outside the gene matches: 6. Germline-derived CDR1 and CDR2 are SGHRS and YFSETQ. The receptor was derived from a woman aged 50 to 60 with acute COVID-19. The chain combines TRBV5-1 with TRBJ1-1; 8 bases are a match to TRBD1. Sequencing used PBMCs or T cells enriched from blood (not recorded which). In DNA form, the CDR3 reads TGCGCCAGCAGCCCCGGACAGGGCGGCACTGAAGCTTTCTTT. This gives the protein CASSPGQGGTEAFF.